This T cell receptor (beta chain) was captured by sequencing in a study of T cells after yellow fever vaccination. About the research overall: Fractions with few cells were prepared using SMART-Seq v4 Ultra Low Input.

Germline lookup yields CDR1 SGDLS and CDR2 YYNGEE. Trimming took off 2 bases at V and 8 bases at J, with 10 bases between the two ends. CDR3 size: 12 residues. This clonotype was seen a handful of times. Its specificity is not known. TCRdb re-analysed the 5' RACE reads in MiXCR, keeping a single row per CDR3 protein. The sample lists about 580,000 distinct CDR3 sequences, around 17% occurring once. Whole-study findings and limits: Weaker overall was a secondary response that nonetheless peaked faster, on day 5 versus 15. Among primary-vaccination clones, most reappeared after the booster, at roughly 95% for CD4 and approximately 90% for CD8. Abundant bulk-derived clonotypes could contaminate FACS-sorted repertoires.

This specimen consisted of PBMCs, obtained about 5 days after the first yellow fever vaccination. The rearrangement links TRBV9 to TRBJ1-2; TRBD1 is a possible D gene (5 bases). This receptor was identified in a man younger than 35 who received the YFV17D yellow fever vaccine. CDR3 residues: CASSVGGGGYTF. The CDR3 region has the DNA TGTGCCAGCAGCGTCGGCGGGGGAGGCTACACCTTC.